This TCR beta chain was recorded in a study of lymphopenia after photon versus proton radiotherapy. Of note for this clone: Its antigen is not known.

Study-wide results and caveats: Photon-treated patients lost naive T cells and TCR diversity; proton-treated stayed stable. Post-nadir diversity loss with photons came from oligoclonal expansion, particularly CD8+ Temra cells. A bigger post-nadir fall in TCR diversity correlated inversely with survival time in deceased patients. Only patients who died were analyzed for survival; proton advantage is unproven.

Some clones are missing from TCRdb's copy, which holds only in-frame ones; the method was immunoSEQ multiplex PCR. The sample records 25,000 to 35,000 clones, roughly nine tenths being singletons. V was pared by 5 bases and J by 7 bases, with 17 bases between. The V gene's germline CDR1 is SNHLY and CDR2 FYNNEI. The CDR3 loop spans 15 amino acids. The sequence was obtained from a woman in her seventies with pancreatic cancer. Some clones in this sample may be carry-over from other donors' samples. The rearrangement joins TRBV2 to TRBJ2-2; D may correspond to TRBD1 or TRBD2 (5 bases each). The sample consisted of peripheral blood, taken from a patient treated with proton-based radiotherapy. Here the CDR3 reads CASSIGTWGIGELFF. CDR3 sequence (DNA): TGTGCCAGCAGTATAGGGACGTGGGGTATCGGGGAGCTGTTTTTT.